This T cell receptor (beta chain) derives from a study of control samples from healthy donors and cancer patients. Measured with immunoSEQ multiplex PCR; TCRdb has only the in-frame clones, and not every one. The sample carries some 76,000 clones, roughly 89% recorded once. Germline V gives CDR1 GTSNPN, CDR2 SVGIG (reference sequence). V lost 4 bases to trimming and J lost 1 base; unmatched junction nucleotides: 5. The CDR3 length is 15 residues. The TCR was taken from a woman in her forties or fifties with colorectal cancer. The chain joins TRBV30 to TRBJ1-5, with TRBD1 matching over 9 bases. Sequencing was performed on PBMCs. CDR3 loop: CAWTPGQGSNQPQHF. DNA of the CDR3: TGTGCCTGGACGCCGGGACAGGGAAGCAATCAGCCCCAGCATTTT. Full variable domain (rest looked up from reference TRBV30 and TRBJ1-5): SQTIHQWPATLVQPVGSPLSLECTVEGTSNPNLYWYRQAAGRGLQLLFYSVGIGQISSEVPQNLSASRPQDRQFILSSKKLLLSDSGFYLCAWTPGQGSNQPQHFGDGTRLSIL.